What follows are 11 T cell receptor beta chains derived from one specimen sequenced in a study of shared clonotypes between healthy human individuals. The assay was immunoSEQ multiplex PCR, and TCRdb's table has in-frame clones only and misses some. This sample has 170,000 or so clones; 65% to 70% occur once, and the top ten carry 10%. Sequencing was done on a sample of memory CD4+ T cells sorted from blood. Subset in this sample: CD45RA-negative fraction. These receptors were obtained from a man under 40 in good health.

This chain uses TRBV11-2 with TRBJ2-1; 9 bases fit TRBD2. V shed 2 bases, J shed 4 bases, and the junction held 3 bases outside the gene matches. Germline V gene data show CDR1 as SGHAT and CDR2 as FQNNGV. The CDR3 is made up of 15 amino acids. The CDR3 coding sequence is TGTGCCAGCAGCTTAAACGCGGGAGGGTACAATGAGCAGTTCTTC. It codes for CASSLNAGGYNEQFF.

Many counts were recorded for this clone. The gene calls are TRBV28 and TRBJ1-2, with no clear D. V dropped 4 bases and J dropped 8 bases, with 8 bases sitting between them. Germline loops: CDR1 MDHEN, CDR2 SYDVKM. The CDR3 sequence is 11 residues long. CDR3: CASSSRWGYTF. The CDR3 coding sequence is TGTGCCAGCAGTTCCCGGTGGGGCTACACCTTC.

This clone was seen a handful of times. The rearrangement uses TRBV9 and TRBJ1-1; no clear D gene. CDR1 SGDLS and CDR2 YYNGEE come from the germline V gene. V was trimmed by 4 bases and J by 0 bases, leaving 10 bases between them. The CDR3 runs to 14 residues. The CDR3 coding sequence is TGTGCCAGCAGCCGGGAACCCCTGAACACTGAAGCTTTCTTT. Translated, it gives CASSREPLNTEAFF.

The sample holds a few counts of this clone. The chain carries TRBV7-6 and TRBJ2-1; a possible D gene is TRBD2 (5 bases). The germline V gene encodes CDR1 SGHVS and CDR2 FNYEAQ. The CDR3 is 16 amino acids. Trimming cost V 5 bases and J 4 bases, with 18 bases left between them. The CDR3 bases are TGTGCCAGCAGCCCCCGGGCTAGCTTGGGGTACAATGAGCAGTTCTTC. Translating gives CASSPRASLGYNEQFF.

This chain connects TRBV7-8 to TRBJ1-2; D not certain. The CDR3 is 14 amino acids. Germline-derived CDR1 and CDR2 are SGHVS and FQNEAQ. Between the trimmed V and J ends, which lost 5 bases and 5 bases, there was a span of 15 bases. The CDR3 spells CASSLESVLYGYTF. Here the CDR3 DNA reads TGTGCCAGCAGCCTAGAGTCGGTGCTTTATGGCTACACCTTC. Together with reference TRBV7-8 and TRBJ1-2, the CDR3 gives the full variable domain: GAGVSQSPRYKVAKRGQDVALRCDPISGHVSLFWYQQALGQGPEFLTYFQNEAQLDKSGLPSDRFFAERPEGSVSTLKIQRTQQEDSAVYLCASSLESVLYGYTFGSGTRLTVV.

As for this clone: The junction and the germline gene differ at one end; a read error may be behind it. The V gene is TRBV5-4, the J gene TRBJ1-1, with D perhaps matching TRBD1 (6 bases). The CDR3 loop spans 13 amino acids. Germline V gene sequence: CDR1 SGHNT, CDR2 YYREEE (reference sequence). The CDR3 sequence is CASSLPGGSETFF. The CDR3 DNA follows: TGTGCCAGCAGCTTGCCCGGGGGCTCTGAAACTTTCTTT.

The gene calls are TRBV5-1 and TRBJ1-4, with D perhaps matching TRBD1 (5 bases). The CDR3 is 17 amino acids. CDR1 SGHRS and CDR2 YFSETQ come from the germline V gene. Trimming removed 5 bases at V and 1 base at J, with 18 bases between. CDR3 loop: CASSPSGTQITNEKLFF. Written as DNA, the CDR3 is TGCGCCAGCAGTCCGTCCGGGACCCAGATAACTAATGAAAAACTGTTTTTT.

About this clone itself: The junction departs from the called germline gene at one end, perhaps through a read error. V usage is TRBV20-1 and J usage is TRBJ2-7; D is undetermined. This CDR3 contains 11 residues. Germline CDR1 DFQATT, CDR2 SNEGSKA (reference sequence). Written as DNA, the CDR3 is TGCAGTGCTAGAGATGGAACTAAAAGGAGCTTC. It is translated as CSARDGTKRSF.

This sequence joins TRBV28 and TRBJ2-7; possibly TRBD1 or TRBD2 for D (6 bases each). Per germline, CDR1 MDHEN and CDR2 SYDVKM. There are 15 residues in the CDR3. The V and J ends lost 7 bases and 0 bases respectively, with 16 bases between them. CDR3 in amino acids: CASTERGASSYEQYF. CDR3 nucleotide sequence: TGTGCCAGCACCGAAAGGGGGGCCAGCTCCTACGAGCAGTACTTC. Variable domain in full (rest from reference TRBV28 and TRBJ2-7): DVKVTQSSRYLVKRTGEKVFLECVQDMDHENMFWYRQDPGLGLRLIYFSYDVKMKEKGDIPEGYSVSREKKERFSLILESASTNQTSMYLCASTERGASSYEQYFGPGTRLTVT.

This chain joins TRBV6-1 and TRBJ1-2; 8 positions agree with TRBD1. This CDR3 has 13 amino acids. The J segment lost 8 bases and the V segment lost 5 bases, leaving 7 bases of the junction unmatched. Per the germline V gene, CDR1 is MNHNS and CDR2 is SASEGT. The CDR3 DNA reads TGTGCCAGCAGTCTTACCCAGGGGGCGGGCTACACCTTC. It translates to CASSLTQGAGYTF.

The CDR3 is CASSLSGPTNEKLFF. For the CDR3, the DNA is TGTGCCAGCAGCTTATCGGGGCCAACTAATGAAAAACTGTTTTTT. The chain recombines TRBV7-9 with TRBJ1-4; weak D call: TRBD1 (5 bases). Germline lookup yields CDR1 SEHNR and CDR2 FQNEAQ (reference sequence). The CDR3 covers 15 residues. Trimming took off 2 bases at V and 0 bases at J, with 7 bases between the two ends.